Detailed here is one T cell receptor (beta chain). TCRdb re-analysed the 5' RACE reads in MiXCR, keeping a single row per CDR3 protein. The table shows approximately 70,000 distinct CDR3 sequences, with about an eighth occurring only once. This sample was included in a study of early T cells in non-severe SARS-CoV-2 infection. The receptor was isolated from an adult who was a healthcare worker with PCR-confirmed SARS-CoV-2 infection or an uninfected control (not recorded which). Source: whole blood, taken at baseline.

CDR3 DNA sequence: TGTGCCACCAAAAGGGACTCTGGGGCCAACGTCCTGACTTTC. This sequence encodes CATKRDSGANVLTF. The chain employs TRBV12-3 or TRBV12-4 and TRBJ2-6; D remains unclear. Trimming left V 10 bases short and J 0 bases short, with 10 bases between. The CDR3 contains 14 residues.